This entry features one T cell receptor (beta chain) sequence. In germline, CDR1 is SGHTA, CDR2 FQGNSA. The CDR3 is 14 residues long. J was trimmed by 8 bases and V by 5 bases; bases with no gene match: 7. As handled by the study authors: Researchers report that nucleated cell counts were estimated from reference gene primer amplification. Using immunoSEQ multiplex PCR, the repertoire was profiled, and TCRdb retains in-frame clones only, with some absent. The DNA gave D and trimming, while V, J and clone size come from that table. Counted here are just over 200,000 clones, around 82% occurring once; the ten biggest clones make up around 5.8%. These data come from a study of blood T cell repertoires in COVID-19. Turning to the study itself: Whether acute or convalescent, the COVID-19 samples came from the United States, Italy and Spain. Sources were T cells, B-cell-depleted T cells, or PBMCs; the material itself was cDNA or gDNA.

The genes are TRBV7-2 and TRBJ1-2, with 11 nucleotides matching TRBD1. Sequencing was carried out using peripheral blood. The sequence was collected from a woman aged 70-85 years with acute or convalescent COVID-19. As DNA, the CDR3 is TGTGCCAGCAGCCACAGGGACAGGGGGGAAGGCTACACCTTC. Its translation: CASSHRDRGEGYTF.